This TCR beta chain is from a study of blood T cell repertoires in COVID-19. About the study: Samples of COVID-19 (acute and convalescent) were obtained from the United States, Italy and Spain.

The CDR3 is 15 amino acids. Per the germline V gene, CDR1 is MDHEN and CDR2 is SYDVKM. The V end lost 2 bases, the J end lost 0 bases, and 11 bases lay between the germline ends. The protocol was immunoSEQ multiplex PCR, while the TCRdb copy is restricted to in-frame clones and leaves out a portion. The repertoire consists of around 160,000 clones, with just under 90% occurring once and the leading ten covering about 9.4%. The receptor was isolated from a woman between 65 and 79 years old with COVID-19, enrolled during active disease. The chain employs TRBV28 and TRBJ2-7; TRBD1 might be the D (6 bases). Material: peripheral blood. CDR3 sequence: CASSLGRGHSYEQYF. In nucleotides, the CDR3 is TGTGCCAGCAGTTTAGGAAGGGGACACTCCTACGAGCAGTACTTC.